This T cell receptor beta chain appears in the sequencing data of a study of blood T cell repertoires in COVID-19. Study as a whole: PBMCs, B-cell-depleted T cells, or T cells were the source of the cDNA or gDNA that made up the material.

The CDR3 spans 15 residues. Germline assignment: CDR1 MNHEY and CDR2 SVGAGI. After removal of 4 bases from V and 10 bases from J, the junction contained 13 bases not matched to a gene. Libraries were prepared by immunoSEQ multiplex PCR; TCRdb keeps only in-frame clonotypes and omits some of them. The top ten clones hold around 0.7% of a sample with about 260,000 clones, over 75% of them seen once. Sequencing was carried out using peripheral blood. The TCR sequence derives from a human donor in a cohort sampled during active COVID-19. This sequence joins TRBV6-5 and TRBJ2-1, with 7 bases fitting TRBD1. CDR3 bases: TGTGCCAGCAGTTCGGGTAGTGTGGTCAGGGGGGAGCAGTTCTTC. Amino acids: CASSSGSVVRGEQFF.